Sequencing of this T cell receptor beta chain was carried out in a study of blood T cell repertoires in COVID-19. Sequencing was performed with immunoSEQ multiplex PCR; in TCRdb, only in-frame clones are kept and a portion is missing. The data contain 200,000 to 250,000 clones, roughly four fifths of them singletons. This clone was picked up one time. The CDR3 is made up of 14 amino acids. Germline assignment: CDR1 SGHRS and CDR2 YFSETQ. Trimming took 6 bases from V and 6 from J; bases not matched to a gene: 6. The sample was peripheral blood. The receptor was derived from an elderly woman with COVID-19, enrolled during active disease. V is TRBV5-1 and J is TRBJ1-4, with 9 bases fitting TRBD1. In DNA form, the CDR3 reads TGCGCCAGCAACTCCGGGACAGGGCATGAAAAACTGTTTTTT. This encodes CASNSGTGHEKLFF.